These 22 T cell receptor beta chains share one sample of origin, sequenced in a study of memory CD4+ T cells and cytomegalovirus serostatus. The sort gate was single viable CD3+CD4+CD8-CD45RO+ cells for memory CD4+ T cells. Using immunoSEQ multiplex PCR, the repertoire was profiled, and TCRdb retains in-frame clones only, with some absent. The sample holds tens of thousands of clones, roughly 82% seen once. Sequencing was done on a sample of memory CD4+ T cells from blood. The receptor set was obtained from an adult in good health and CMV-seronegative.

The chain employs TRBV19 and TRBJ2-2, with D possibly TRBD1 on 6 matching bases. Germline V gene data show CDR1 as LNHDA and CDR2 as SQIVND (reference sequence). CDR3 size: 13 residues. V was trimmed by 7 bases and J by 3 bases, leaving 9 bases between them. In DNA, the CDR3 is TGTGCCAGTACGAGGGGGTACACCGGGGAGCTGTTTTTT. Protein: CASTRGYTGELFF.

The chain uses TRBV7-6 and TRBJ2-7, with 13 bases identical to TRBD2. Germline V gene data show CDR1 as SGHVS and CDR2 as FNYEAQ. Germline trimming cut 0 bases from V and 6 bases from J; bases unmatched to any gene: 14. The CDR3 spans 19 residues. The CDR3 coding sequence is TGTGCCAGCAGCTTAGCGCTGGGGACTAGCGGGGCATCAAGGGCCGAGCAGTACTTC. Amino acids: CASSLALGTSGASRAEQYF. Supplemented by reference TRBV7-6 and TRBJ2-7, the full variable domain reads GAGVSQSPRYKVTKRGQDVALRCDPISGHVSLYWYRQALGQGPEFLTYFNYEAQQDKSGLPNDRFSAERPEGSISTLTIQRTEQRDSAMYRCASSLALGTSGASRAEQYFGPGTRLTVT.

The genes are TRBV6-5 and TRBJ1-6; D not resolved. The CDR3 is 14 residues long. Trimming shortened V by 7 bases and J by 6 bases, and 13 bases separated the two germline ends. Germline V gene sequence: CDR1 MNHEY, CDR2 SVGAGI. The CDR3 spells CASTTRVLNSPLHF. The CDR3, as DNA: TGTGCCAGCACCACCCGGGTCCTTAATTCACCCCTCCACTTT.

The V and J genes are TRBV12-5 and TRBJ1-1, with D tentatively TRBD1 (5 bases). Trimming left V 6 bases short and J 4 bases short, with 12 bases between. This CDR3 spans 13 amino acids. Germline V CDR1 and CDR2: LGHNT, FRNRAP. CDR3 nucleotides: TGTGCTAGTGGCCCCCAGGGAGCCACTGAAGCTTTCTTT. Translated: CASGPQGATEAFF.

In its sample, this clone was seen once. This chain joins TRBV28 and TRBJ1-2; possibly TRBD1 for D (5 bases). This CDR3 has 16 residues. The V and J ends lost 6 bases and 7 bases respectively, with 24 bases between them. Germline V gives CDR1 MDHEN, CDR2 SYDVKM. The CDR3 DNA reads TGTGCCAGCAGCCTGAAGTTCGGGACCCAGCAGTCTGGCTACACCTTC. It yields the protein CASSLKFGTQQSGYTF.

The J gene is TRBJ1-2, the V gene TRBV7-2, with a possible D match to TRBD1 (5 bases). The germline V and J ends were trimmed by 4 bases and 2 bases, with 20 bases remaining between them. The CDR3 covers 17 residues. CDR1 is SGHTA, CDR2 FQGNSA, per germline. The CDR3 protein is CASSSRVMFGGNYGYTF. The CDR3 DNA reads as TGTGCCAGCAGCTCGCGCGTGATGTTTGGGGGGAACTATGGCTACACCTTC.

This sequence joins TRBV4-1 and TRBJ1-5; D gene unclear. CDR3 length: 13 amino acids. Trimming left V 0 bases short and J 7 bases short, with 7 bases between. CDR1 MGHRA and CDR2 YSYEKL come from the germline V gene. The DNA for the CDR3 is TGCGCCAGCAGCCAAGACGGTCGACAGCCCCAGCATTTT. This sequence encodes CASSQDGRQPQHF.

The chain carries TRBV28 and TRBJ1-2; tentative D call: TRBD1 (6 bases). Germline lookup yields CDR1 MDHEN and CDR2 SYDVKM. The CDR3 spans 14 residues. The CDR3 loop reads CATKTGGPNYGYTF. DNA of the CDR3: TGTGCTACAAAGACGGGGGGCCCAAACTATGGCTACACCTTC.

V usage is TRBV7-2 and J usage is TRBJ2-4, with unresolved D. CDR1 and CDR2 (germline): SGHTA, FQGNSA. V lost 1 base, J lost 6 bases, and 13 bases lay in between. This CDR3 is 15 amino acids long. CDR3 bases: TGTGCCAGCAGCTTAGTTAAGGCCCCGGGAAACATTCAGTACTTC. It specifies CASSLVKAPGNIQYF.

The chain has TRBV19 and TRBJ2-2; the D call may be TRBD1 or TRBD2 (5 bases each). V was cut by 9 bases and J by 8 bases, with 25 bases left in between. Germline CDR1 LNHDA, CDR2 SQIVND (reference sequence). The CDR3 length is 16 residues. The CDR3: CASTLRDLGRRGELFF. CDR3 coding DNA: TGTGCCAGCACCCTAAGGGACCTCGGTCGACGGGGGGAGCTGTTTTTT.

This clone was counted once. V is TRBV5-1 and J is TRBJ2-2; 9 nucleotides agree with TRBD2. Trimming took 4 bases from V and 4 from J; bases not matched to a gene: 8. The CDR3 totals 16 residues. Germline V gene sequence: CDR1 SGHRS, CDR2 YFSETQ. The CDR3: CASSQARGGATGELFF. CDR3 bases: TGCGCCAGCAGCCAGGCTCGCGGGGGGGCCACCGGGGAGCTGTTTTTT.

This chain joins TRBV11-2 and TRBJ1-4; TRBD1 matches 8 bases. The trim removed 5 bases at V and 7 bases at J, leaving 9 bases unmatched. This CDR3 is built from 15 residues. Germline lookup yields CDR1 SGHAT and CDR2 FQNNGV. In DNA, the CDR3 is TGTGCCAGCAGCCCACGGACAGGGACGGGTGAAAAACTGTTTTTT. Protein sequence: CASSPRTGTGEKLFF.

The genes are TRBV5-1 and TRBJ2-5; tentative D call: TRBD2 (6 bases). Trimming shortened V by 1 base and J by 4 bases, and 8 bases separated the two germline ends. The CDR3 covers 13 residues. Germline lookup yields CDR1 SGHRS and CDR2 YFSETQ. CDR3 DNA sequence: TGCGCCAGCAGCTTGATGGGGGGAGAGACCCAGTACTTC. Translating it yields CASSLMGGETQYF.

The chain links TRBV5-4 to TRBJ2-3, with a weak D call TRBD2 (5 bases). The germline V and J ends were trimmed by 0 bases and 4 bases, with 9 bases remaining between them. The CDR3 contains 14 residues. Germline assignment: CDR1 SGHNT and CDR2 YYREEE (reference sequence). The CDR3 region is CASSLVGVPDTQYF. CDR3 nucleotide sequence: TGTGCCAGCAGCTTGGTCGGGGTACCAGATACGCAGTATTTT.

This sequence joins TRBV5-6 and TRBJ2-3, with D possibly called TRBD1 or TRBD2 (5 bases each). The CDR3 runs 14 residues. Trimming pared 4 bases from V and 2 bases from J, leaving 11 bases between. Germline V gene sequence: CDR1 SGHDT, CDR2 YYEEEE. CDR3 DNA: TGTGCCAGCAGCCTGCCGGGACCCACAGATACGCAGTATTTT. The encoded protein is CASSLPGPTDTQYF.

CDR3 in amino acids: CASSWDSQANSPLHF. Here the CDR3 DNA reads TGTGCCAGCAGCTGGGACAGCCAGGCCAATTCACCCCTCCACTTT. V usage is TRBV6-5 and J usage is TRBJ1-6, with 7 bases aligning to TRBD1. The CDR3 consists of 15 residues. CDR1 is MNHEY, CDR2 SVGAGI, per germline. The V segment lost 6 bases and the J segment 7 bases; nucleotides outside the gene matches: 9.

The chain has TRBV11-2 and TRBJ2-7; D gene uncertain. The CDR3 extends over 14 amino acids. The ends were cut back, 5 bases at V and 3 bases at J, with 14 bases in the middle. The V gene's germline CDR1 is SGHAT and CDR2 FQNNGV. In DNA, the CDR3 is TGTGCCAGCAGCCCTAGTCTGGAAATCTACGAGCAGTACTTC. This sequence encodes CASSPSLEIYEQYF. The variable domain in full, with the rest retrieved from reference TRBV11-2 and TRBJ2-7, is EAGVAQSPRYKIIEKRQSVAFWCNPISGHATLYWYQQILGQGPKLLIQFQNNGVVDDSQLPKDRFSAERLKGVDSTLKIQPAKLEDSAVYLCASSPSLEIYEQYFGPGTRLTVT.

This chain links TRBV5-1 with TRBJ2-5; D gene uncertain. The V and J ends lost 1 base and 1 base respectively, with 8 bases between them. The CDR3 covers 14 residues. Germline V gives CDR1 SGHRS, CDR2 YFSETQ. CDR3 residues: CASSLISTQETQYF. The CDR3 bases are TGCGCCAGCAGCTTGATAAGCACCCAAGAGACCCAGTACTTC.

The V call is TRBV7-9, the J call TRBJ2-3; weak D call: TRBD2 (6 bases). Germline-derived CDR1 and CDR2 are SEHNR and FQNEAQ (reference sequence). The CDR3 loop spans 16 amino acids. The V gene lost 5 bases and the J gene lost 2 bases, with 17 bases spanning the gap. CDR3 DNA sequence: TGTGCCAGCAGCGCCCGGGACTCCCGAGTCACAGATACGCAGTATTTT. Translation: CASSARDSRVTDTQYF.

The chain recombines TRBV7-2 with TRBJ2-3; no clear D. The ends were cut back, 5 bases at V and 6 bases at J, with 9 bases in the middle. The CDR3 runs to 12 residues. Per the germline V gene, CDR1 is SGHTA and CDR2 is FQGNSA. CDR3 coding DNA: TGTGCCAGCAGCGCACCGGGCGATACGCAGTATTTT. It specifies CASSAPGDTQYF. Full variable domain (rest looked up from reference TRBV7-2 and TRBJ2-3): GAGVSQSPSNKVTEKGKDVELRCDPISGHTALYWYRQSLGQGLEFLIYFQGNSAPDKSGLPSDRFSAERTGGSVSTLTIQRTQQEDSAVYLCASSAPGDTQYFGPGTRLTVL.

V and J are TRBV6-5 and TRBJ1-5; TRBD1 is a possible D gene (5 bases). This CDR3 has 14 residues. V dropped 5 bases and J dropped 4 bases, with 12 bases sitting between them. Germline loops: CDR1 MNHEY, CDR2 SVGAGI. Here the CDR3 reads CASSLRDRNQPQHF. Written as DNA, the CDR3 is TGTGCCAGCAGTCTCCGGGACCGGAATCAGCCCCAGCATTTT.

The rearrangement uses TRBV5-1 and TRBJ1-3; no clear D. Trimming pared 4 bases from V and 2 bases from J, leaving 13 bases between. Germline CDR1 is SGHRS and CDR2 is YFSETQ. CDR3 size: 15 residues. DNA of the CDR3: TGCGCCAGCAGCCCCGAGGCCATAACTGGAAACACCATATATTTT. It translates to CASSPEAITGNTIYF.